These 10 T cell receptor beta chains came from one sample sequenced in a study of blood T cell repertoires in COVID-19. Method: immunoSEQ multiplex PCR; TCRdb's copy keeps in-frame clones and lacks some. The sample yields some 300,000 clones, roughly 90% seen once. The sample consisted of peripheral blood. These receptors came from a woman between 35 and 50 years old with COVID-19, enrolled during active disease.

This clone came up a few times. This sequence joins TRBV19 and TRBJ1-5; 7 bases line up with TRBD1. CDR3 length equals 15 residues. CDR1 and CDR2 (germline): LNHDA, SQIVND (reference sequence). V lost 6 bases and J lost 0; bases outside the gene matches: 5. CDR3 sequence (DNA): TGTGCCAGTAGCGAGGGACAGAATAGCAATCAGCCCCAGCATTTT. It specifies CASSEGQNSNQPQHF.

The rearrangement links TRBV27 to TRBJ2-2, with 9 bases aligning to TRBD1. Losses at the gene ends were 2 bases for V and 9 bases for J; bases not matched to a gene: 13. CDR3 length: 17 amino acids. CDR1 is MNHEY, CDR2 SMNVEV, per germline (reference sequence). This chain's CDR3 is CASSLRLGTGPLRELFF. CDR3 coding DNA: TGTGCCAGCAGTTTACGCTTGGGGACAGGGCCTTTAAGGGAGCTGTTTTTT.

V gene TRBV27 combines with J gene TRBJ1-2; D possibly corresponds to TRBD1 (6 bases). Trimming cost V 3 bases and J 2 bases, with 10 bases left between them. The germline gives CDR1 MNHEY, CDR2 SMNVEV (reference sequence). The CDR3 has 14 residues. The CDR3 is CASSFLGTNYGYTF. CDR3 DNA sequence: TGTGCCAGCAGTTTTCTAGGGACAAACTATGGCTACACCTTC.

This chain uses TRBV4-1 with TRBJ2-4, with 10 nucleotides matching TRBD2. The CDR3 is 20 residues long. The V gene's germline CDR1 is MGHRA and CDR2 YSYEKL. The V gene end was trimmed by 4 bases and the J gene end by 5 bases; junction bases not matched to a gene: 20. CDR3 DNA: TGCGCCAGCAGCCTAATGAATCTACCTAGGACTAGCGGAATACAAAACATTCAGTACTTC. It is translated as CASSLMNLPRTSGIQNIQYF.

V gene TRBV14 combines with J gene TRBJ2-5; 7 bases map to TRBD1. The V gene end was trimmed by 3 bases and the J gene end by 6 bases; junction bases not matched to a gene: 7. The CDR3 totals 14 residues. CDR1 and CDR2 from the germline V gene are SGHDN and FVKESK. This CDR3 reads CASSQNRGPKTQYF. CDR3 nucleotide sequence: TGTGCCAGCAGCCAGAACAGGGGTCCGAAGACCCAGTACTTC.

V is TRBV9 and J is TRBJ2-7; the match to TRBD1 covers 7 bases. Per the germline V gene, CDR1 is SGDLS and CDR2 is YYNGEE. CDR3 length equals 14 residues. The V segment lost 3 bases and the J segment 7 bases; nucleotides outside the gene matches: 10. Here the CDR3 DNA reads TGTGCCAGCAGCGAGCCGGGACAGAGCCGGGAGCAGTACTTC. Residues: CASSEPGQSREQYF.

The V gene is TRBV19, the J gene TRBJ2-5, with D perhaps TRBD2 (5 bases). Trimming took 5 bases from V and 4 from J, leaving 17 bases between them. The CDR3 is 15 amino acids. Germline CDR1 reads LNHDA; CDR2 reads SQIVND (reference sequence). CDR3 nucleotides: TGTGCCAGTAGTCCAGGACTGAGCCCCGGAGAGACCCAGTACTTC. It codes for CASSPGLSPGETQYF.

The V and J genes are TRBV5-1 and TRBJ2-7, with a weak D call TRBD2 (6 bases). The CDR3 is 15 residues long. Germline CDR1 SGHRS, CDR2 YFSETQ. V was cut by 1 base and J by 4 bases, with 15 bases left in between. DNA of the CDR3: TGCGCCAGCAGCTTGAGGGCCTCGGGGGTATACGAGCAGTACTTC. As protein: CASSLRASGVYEQYF. Full variable domain (missing parts from reference TRBV5-1 and TRBJ2-7): KAGVTQTPRYLIKTRGQQVTLSCSPISGHRSVSWYQQTPGQGLQFLFEYFSETQRNKGNFPGRFSGRQFSNSRSEMNVSTLELGDSALYLCASSLRASGVYEQYFGPGTRLTVT.

The chain recombines TRBV9 with TRBJ2-3; 9 bases align to TRBD1. CDR1 and CDR2 from the germline V gene are SGDLS and YYNGEE. The CDR3 has 15 amino acids. J gave up 3 bases and V 2 bases, and 4 bases lay outside the gene matches. The CDR3 reads CASSVRDRETDTQYF. The CDR3 DNA sequence: TGTGCCAGCAGCGTCCGGGACAGGGAAACAGATACGCAGTATTTT.

The count of this clone is one. The genes are TRBV9 and TRBJ1-2; possible D gene TRBD1, 6 bases. This CDR3 contains 12 residues. Trimming removed 0 bases from V and 8 bases from J, with 8 bases in between. Germline-derived CDR1 and CDR2 are SGDLS and YYNGEE. The CDR3 loop is CASSVAQGGYTF. The CDR3 DNA is TGTGCCAGCAGCGTAGCCCAGGGGGGCTACACCTTC.